This T cell receptor beta chain came from a study of CD8 T cells in ankylosing spondylitis (dated by TCRdb to the late 2010s). Some background on the complete study: The study profiled T cell receptor beta repertoires in healthy donors and ankylosing spondylitis patients to find disease-linked TCR variants. In total, the full study cohort was made up of roughly 100 healthy donors and 25 or so ankylosing spondylitis patients. Samples of peripheral blood were taken, and for ankylosing spondylitis patients, synovial fluid was collected as well. Paper-wide results and their limitations: Some TCR beta motif variants had previously been reported in synovial fluid and blood of reactive arthritis patients, which suggested common disease-initiation mechanisms. The disease-linked clones were reported as significantly enriched in matched synovial fluid samples from ankylosing spondylitis patients. The disease-linked clones had a CD8+ phenotype and were found at relatively low frequencies in peripheral blood. A TCR beta motif of about 8 highly homologous amino acid variants appeared characteristic of blood from ankylosing spondylitis patients.

Sequencing instrument: Illumina HiSeq 2500. TCR beta libraries were prepared by quantitative 5'-RACE with molecular barcodes. On the study's bioinformatics: To identify disease-linked TCR variants, a new computational method was used, one built on a probabilistic model of VDJ rearrangement. TCRdb cleaned the public reads at Q25 with fastp, built clones with MiXCR and kept in-frame beta chains. Merged by CDR3 protein, the rows form single entries marked with the most common genes and DNA. The V and J calls follow TCRdb's processing rather than the paper's. The sample contains some 120,000 distinct CDR3 sequences, approximately 14% of them found a single time. The biggest ten clones account for approximately 3% of the sample. Per the germline V gene (reference sequence), SGHNT is the CDR1 and YYREEE is the CDR2. The cysteine opens and the phenylalanine closes a CDR3 of 14 amino acids. The CDR3 DNA has 42 bases and is translated from base 1. V and J lose 3 bases and 2 bases, and a span of 11 bases separates them.

This clonotype was seen many times. Its antigen is not yet known. No base-level quality is on record; no much larger clone is a single base apart. This sequence uses TRBV5-4 and TRBJ2-5, with a tentative D call of TRBD1 or TRBD2, each matching 6 bases. The receptor's source is a female donor with ankylosing spondylitis or in good health (not recorded which). The sample consisted of blood, either unsorted or a sorted T cell fraction (not recorded which). The bases are TGTGCCAGCAGCTCCGGGGGCACTCAAGAGACCCAGTACTTC. Its protein reads: CASSSGGTQETQYF.